This T cell receptor (beta chain) derives from a study of shared clonotypes between healthy human individuals. As for the study in general: Each donor had three CD4 naive, three CD4 memory, two CD8 naive and one CD8 memory plate. Findings and caveats of the study: Relative to memory subsets, naive subsets generally showed larger estimated richness.

The donors were adults (healthy and HIV-negative) with no recent acute infections or vaccinations. CD4+ cells were split into CD45RA+ naive and CD45RA-negative memory subsets. Remarks on this clone: The target antigen is unknown.

Per germline, CDR1 SGHKS and CDR2 YYEKEE (reference sequence). This CDR3 has 15 residues. Trimming removed 3 bases at V and 2 bases at J, with 13 bases between. Profiling relied on immunoSEQ multiplex PCR, and the TCRdb table lists in-frame clones only, not all of them. This sample has about a million clones; 75% occur once, and the top ten carry around 1.4%. The sample comprised memory CD4+ T cells sorted from blood. Subset described: CD45RA-negative fraction. This chain links TRBV5-5 with TRBJ2-3, with D perhaps TRBD1 or TRBD2 (5 bases each). The sequence came from a man aged 18 to 35 in good health. CDR3 DNA: TGTGCCAGCAGCTCCTACATGGGGACCACAGATACGCAGTATTTT. The encoded protein is CASSSYMGTTDTQYF.